Shown below are 13 T cell receptor beta chains from a single sample sequenced in a study of vaccination effects on CD4 cells after COVID-19. Subsequent to a culture period of 10 days, CD4+ T cells were isolated. Two-dose vaccination with either BNT162b2 or mRNA-1273 was given to the participants. Antigen specificity for these receptors is unknown. TCRdb's table, derived via immunoSEQ multiplex PCR, lists solely in-frame clones and lacks some. The sample contains more than 60,000 clones, 74% of which appear only once. This sample comprised CD4+ T cells from PBMCs cultured without peptide, obtained after COVID-19 vaccination. The receptors shown here come from a human donor who received a COVID-19 vaccine.

Only one count was recorded for this clone. The rearrangement links TRBV6-5 to TRBJ2-5; TRBD1 matches 12 bases. Losses at the gene ends were 6 bases for V and 5 bases for J; bases not matched to a gene: 7. CDR1 is MNHEY and CDR2 is SVGAGI in the germline V gene. The CDR3 totals 15 residues. The DNA of the CDR3 is TGTGCCAGCAGCCGGGACAGGGGGCAACTCGAGACCCAGTACTTC. Protein: CASSRDRGQLETQYF.

This clone was observed a few times. This chain joins TRBV6-4 and TRBJ2-3; D not certain. The CDR3 is 13 amino acids. Germline V CDR1 and CDR2: MRHNA, SNTAGT. The V end lost 5 bases, the J end lost 2 bases, and 8 bases lay between the germline ends. In DNA form, the CDR3 reads TGTGCCAGCAGTATCACATACACAGATACGCAGTATTTT. Its translation: CASSITYTDTQYF.

This chain uses TRBV3-1 (or the pseudogene TRBV3-2) with TRBJ2-7, with D possibly matching TRBD1 (6 bases). Germline V CDR1 and CDR2: LGHDT, YNNKEL (reference sequence). The germline V and J ends were trimmed by 1 base and 6 bases, with 16 bases remaining between them. The CDR3 is 15 amino acids. CDR3 nucleotide sequence: TGTGCCAGCAGCCAAGCGTTGCAGGGGTTGAGCGAGCAGTACGTC. It encodes CASSQALQGLSEQYV.

The chain has TRBV29-1 and TRBJ1-4; no reliable D call. Trimming removed 7 bases from V and 0 bases from J, with 18 bases in between. The CDR3 is made up of 16 amino acids. Per germline, CDR1 SQVTM and CDR2 ANQGSEA. CDR3 residues: CSASPPGSATNEKLFF. The CDR3 bases are TGCAGCGCGTCCCCCCCAGGTAGCGCAACTAATGAAAAACTGTTTTTT.

There are a few counts of this clone. J is TRBJ2-1 and V is TRBV19; 11 nucleotides align to TRBD2. The trim removed 0 bases at V and 9 bases at J, leaving 13 bases unmatched. CDR1 LNHDA and CDR2 SQIVND come from the germline V gene (reference sequence). The CDR3 runs 18 residues. The CDR3 DNA reads TGTGCCAGTAGTATAGATAATAGGCTAGCGGGGGGCCAGGGTGAGCAGTTCTTC. Its translation: CASSIDNRLAGGQGEQFF. The whole variable domain, remainder taken from reference TRBV19 and TRBJ2-1, is DGGITQSPKYLFRKEGQNVTLSCEQNLNHDAMYWYRQDPGQGLRLIYYSQIVNDFQKGDIAEGYSVSREKKESFPLTVTSAQKNPTAFYLCASSIDNRLAGGQGEQFFGPGTRLTVL.

The J gene is TRBJ2-7, the V gene TRBV6-5, with 9 bases matching TRBD1. The J segment lost 5 bases and the V segment lost 5 bases, leaving 7 bases of the junction unmatched. This CDR3 contains 14 residues. Germline CDR1 MNHEY, CDR2 SVGAGI. CDR3 protein: CASSRTGVWDEQYV. DNA of the CDR3: TGTGCCAGCAGTAGGACAGGGGTTTGGGACGAGCAGTACGTC.

This clone has just a few counts. J is TRBJ1-2 and V is TRBV21-1. TRBV21-1 constitutes a pseudogene. The CDR3 consists of 13 residues. The CDR3 nucleotides read TGTGCCAGCAGCACCCCCGCTAACTATGGCTACACCTTC. It specifies CASSTPANYGYTF.

J is TRBJ2-1 and V is TRBV5-1; D unresolved. This CDR3 comprises 11 residues. V was shortened by 2 bases and J by 3 bases, with 0 bases between the two germline ends. Germline CDR1 reads SGHRS; CDR2 reads YFSETQ. CDR3 loop: CASSFYNEQFF. The CDR3 nucleotides read TGCGCCAGCAGCTTCTACAATGAGCAGTTCTTC.

The chain is built from TRBV28 and TRBJ1-5; perhaps TRBD1 as D (6 bases). The V end was cut by 6 bases, the J end by 6 bases, with 15 bases between. The CDR3 is made up of 14 amino acids. From germline, CDR1 is MDHEN and CDR2 SYDVKM. DNA for the CDR3: TGTGCCAGCAGGCTACTACAGGGTGCTCAGCCCCAGCATTTT. Its protein product is CASRLLQGAQPQHF.

This clone was counted only a few times. This CDR3 reads CATGQGINSPLHF. The CDR3 DNA reads as TGTGCCACCGGACAGGGAATTAATTCACCCCTCCACTTT. The V call is TRBV28, the J call TRBJ1-6; 8 bases are a match to TRBD1. V lost 10 bases to trimming and J lost 6 bases; unmatched junction nucleotides: 5. The germline V gene has CDR1 MDHEN and CDR2 SYDVKM. The CDR3 covers 13 residues.

This clone was seen only a few times. The chain carries TRBV20-1 and TRBJ1-3, with no clear D. Germline V lookup: CDR1 DFQATT, CDR2 SNEGSKA (reference sequence). The CDR3 has 14 amino acids. Trimming left V 3 bases short and J 4 bases short, with 13 bases between. CDR3 loop: CSASTGSSGNTIYF. In DNA form, the CDR3 reads TGCAGTGCTAGTACCGGCTCTTCCGGAAACACCATATATTTT.

This clone was observed once. J is TRBJ2-2 and V is TRBV18; 7 nucleotides line up with TRBD1. Trimming cost V 3 bases and J 0 bases; bases outside gene matches: 1. The CDR3 has 15 amino acids. CDR1 is KGHSH and CDR2 is LQKENI in the germline V gene. The DNA for the CDR3 is TGTGCCAGCTCACCTCAGGGGGCGAACACCGGGGAGCTGTTTTTT. Encoded protein: CASSPQGANTGELFF.

The rearrangement links TRBV5-1 to TRBJ1-1; 8 bases are a match to TRBD1. Germline CDR1 and CDR2: SGHRS and YFSETQ. V was pared by 5 bases and J by 0 bases, with 6 bases of the junction left unmatched. This CDR3 spans 15 amino acids. The CDR3 loop reads CASSSGGAMNTEAFF. CDR3 nucleotides: TGCGCCAGCAGTTCAGGGGGCGCAATGAACACTGAAGCTTTCTTT.